The 26 T cell receptor beta chains below come from one sample, sequenced in a study of sequential checkpoint blockade in melanoma. Treatment noted: randomized to nivolumab then ipilimumab (arm A) or the reverse (arm B). TCRdb keeps only in-frame clones here, not all; method: immunoSEQ multiplex PCR. This table has approximately 26,000 clones, around 73% appearing once. The source was CD8+ T cells sorted from blood (inferred from file names), collected from a patient given nivolumab and ipilimumab in sequence. The source is a human donor with melanoma.

The chain carries TRBV5-6 and TRBJ1-2; D is possibly TRBD1 (5 bases). The germline V gene has CDR1 SGHDT and CDR2 YYEEEE. The CDR3 runs 12 residues. V gave up 9 bases and J gave up 8 bases, with 17 bases separating them. The CDR3 spells CATGTGDRGYTF. In DNA, the CDR3 is TGTGCCACAGGTACAGGAGATAGAGGCTACACCTTC.

This chain joins TRBV5-4 and TRBJ2-5; 12 nucleotides align to TRBD2. Matching the DNA end better, TRBJ2-7 makes the J call doubtful. The CDR3 totals 15 residues. CDR1 and CDR2 from the germline V gene are SGHNT and YYREEE (reference sequence). The CDR3 spells CASSLASGGDYEQYF. CDR3 coding DNA: TGTGCCAGCAGCTTGGCTAGCGGGGGGGACTACGAGCAGTACTTC.

Turning to this clone: This likely stems from a read error, as it lies one base from a far larger clone. J is TRBJ1-1 and V is TRBV9; 10 nucleotides line up with TRBD1. CDR1 is SGDLS, CDR2 YYNGEE, per germline. V shed 4 bases, J shed 4 bases, and the junction held 1 base outside the gene matches. CDR3 length: 13 amino acids. CDR3 sequence: CASSRTGGTEAFF. CDR3 bases: TGTGCCAGCAGCCGGACAGGGGGCACTGAAGCTTTCTTT.

V usage is TRBV7-9 and J usage is TRBJ2-5, with 7 nucleotides matching TRBD2. The tail of the sequence fits TRBJ2-7 better, so the J call may be wrong. Germline V gives CDR1 SEHNR, CDR2 FQNEAQ (reference sequence). The CDR3 has 13 amino acids. CDR3 bases: TGTGCCAGCAACGTGGGGGGGGTCTACGAGCAGTACTTC. Translating gives CASNVGGVYEQYF.

V usage is TRBV6-5 and J usage is TRBJ2-2, with TRBD2 as a possible D gene (6 bases). Germline CDR1 and CDR2: MNHEY and SVGAGI. The CDR3 length is 14 residues. V lost 6 bases and J 2 bases, leaving 10 bases between the germline ends. The CDR3 DNA is TGTGCCAGCAGCATCGGGGGAAACACCGGGGAGCTGTTTTTT. Its protein is CASSIGGNTGELFF.

This CDR3 reads CASSSTGGPPYEQFF. CDR3 bases: TGTGCCAGCAGTTCGACAGGGGGGCCGCCTTATGAGCAGTTCTTC. This chain links TRBV27 with TRBJ2-1; 9 bases fit TRBD1. Germline CDR1 reads MNHEY; CDR2 reads SMNVEV (reference sequence). The CDR3 is 15 residues long. Trimming cost V 4 bases and J 8 bases; bases outside gene matches: 9.

The gene calls are TRBV6-1 and TRBJ2-7, with 7 bases that match TRBD1. The junction had 6 bases not matched to a gene; V was cut back by 0 bases and J by 4 bases. In germline, CDR1 is MNHNS, CDR2 SASEGT. The CDR3 covers 15 residues. This CDR3 reads CASSEAPGQQYEQYF. The CDR3 bases are TGTGCCAGCAGTGAAGCGCCGGGACAGCAATACGAGCAGTACTTC.

This clone turned up a few times. The CDR3 protein is CASGLPNGNRSSTDTQYF. In DNA form, the CDR3 reads TGTGCTAGTGGTTTGCCAAACGGGAACCGATCTAGCACAGATACGCAGTATTTT. The rearrangement joins TRBV12-5 to TRBJ2-3; perhaps TRBD2 as D (5 bases). CDR1 and CDR2 (germline): LGHNT, FRNRAP. V was cut by 2 bases and J by 0 bases, with 18 bases left in between. The CDR3 sequence is 18 residues long.

The V and J genes are TRBV27 and TRBJ2-7; possibly TRBD2 for D (6 bases). The CDR3 sequence is 16 residues long. V gave up 0 bases and J gave up 4 bases, with 16 bases separating them. Germline lookup yields CDR1 MNHEY and CDR2 SMNVEV (reference sequence). CDR3 region: CASSLSSGDFSYEQYF. CDR3 in DNA: TGTGCCAGCAGTTTATCTAGCGGAGATTTCAGTTACGAGCAGTACTTC.

J is TRBJ2-3 and V is TRBV28, with D perhaps matching TRBD1 (5 bases). Trimming took 4 bases from V and 2 from J, leaving 10 bases between them. The CDR3 runs 14 residues. In germline, CDR1 is MDHEN, CDR2 SYDVKM. The chain's CDR3 is CASSSLTVTDTQYF. DNA of the CDR3: TGTGCCAGCAGTTCGCTGACAGTCACAGATACGCAGTATTTT.

The chain carries TRBV4-3 and TRBJ2-1, with 9 bases aligning to TRBD1. Looked up from germline, CDR1 is LGHNA and CDR2 is YSLEER. CDR3 length: 16 amino acids. Trimming cost V 0 bases and J 13 bases; bases outside gene matches: 13. CDR3 protein: CASSQDLSQGAEIQFF. The CDR3 DNA sequence: TGCGCCAGCAGCCAAGATCTATCACAGGGGGCAGAGATCCAGTTCTTC.

The DNA of the CDR3 is TGTGCCAGCAGCGTAGCTGCGGACAGGGTGGTAGCGGGAGTGTCCGGGGAGCTGTTTTTT. Translated: CASSVAADRVVAGVSGELFF. The chain combines TRBV9 with TRBJ2-2; D perhaps matches TRBD2 (9 bases). Germline V gene lookup returns CDR1 SGDLS and CDR2 YYNGEE. The V end was cut by 0 bases, the J end by 6 bases, with 27 bases between. The length of the CDR3 is 20 residues. The variable domain in full, with the rest retrieved from reference TRBV9 and TRBJ2-2, is DSGVTQTPKHLITATGQRVTLRCSPRSGDLSVYWYQQSLDQGLQFLIQYYNGEERAKGNILERFSAQQFPDLHSELNLSSLELGDSALYFCASSVAADRVVAGVSGELFFGEGSRLTVL.

The chain couples TRBV9 to TRBJ1-2; no reliable D call. V dropped 3 bases and J dropped 5 bases, with 11 bases sitting between them. CDR1 SGDLS and CDR2 YYNGEE come from the germline V gene. The CDR3 covers 13 residues. DNA of the CDR3: TGTGCCAGCAGCGGTCGGGGAGGGTATGGCTACACCTTC. This encodes CASSGRGGYGYTF.

The chain uses TRBV28 and TRBJ1-5, with D hard to call. Germline V gives CDR1 MDHEN, CDR2 SYDVKM. The CDR3 runs to 13 residues. Trimming left V 6 bases short and J 4 bases short, with 10 bases between. The CDR3, as DNA: TGTGCCAGCAGCCCAGGCCCTAATCAGCCCCAGCATTTT. Its protein is CASSPGPNQPQHF.

The J gene is TRBJ1-1, the V gene TRBV9, with 9 bases lining up with TRBD1. Trimming at V came to 5 bases and at J to 4 bases, leaving 6 bases not matched to a gene. This CDR3 region has 14 residues. Germline values: CDR1 SGDLS, CDR2 YYNGEE. CDR3 residues: CASSLGQGRTEAFF. The CDR3 DNA follows: TGTGCCAGCAGTCTAGGACAGGGGCGCACTGAAGCTTTCTTT.

The V gene is TRBV7-9, the J gene TRBJ1-2, with a possible D match to TRBD1 (6 bases). CDR3 length: 14 amino acids. Per germline, CDR1 SEHNR and CDR2 FQNEAQ (reference sequence). The ends were cut back, 2 bases at V and 3 bases at J, with 10 bases in the middle. CDR3 protein: CASSLRDIDYGYTF. In DNA, the CDR3 is TGTGCCAGCAGCTTACGGGACATAGACTATGGCTACACCTTC.

This clone has a single count. The sample carries other DNA sequences with the same CDR3. The chain couples TRBV29-1 to TRBJ1-1; no definite D call. The CDR3 sequence is 11 residues long. Per the germline V gene, CDR1 is SQVTM and CDR2 is ANQGSEA. V lost 3 bases, J lost 7 bases, and 9 bases lay in between. This chain's CDR3 is CSVDSRVEAFF. CDR3 bases: TGCAGCGTTGATAGCCGGGTTGAAGCTTTCTTT.

CDR3 coding DNA: TGTGCCAGCAGCCACTCACTGGGAGCTAATGAAAAACTGTTTTTT. Its translation: CASSHSLGANEKLFF. The chain recombines TRBV14 with TRBJ1-4; D remains unclear. The V end was cut by 3 bases, the J end by 3 bases, with 11 bases between. Germline values: CDR1 SGHDN, CDR2 FVKESK. The length of the CDR3 is 15 residues.

The genes are TRBV28 and TRBJ2-1; weak D call: TRBD1 (6 bases). The germline V gene has CDR1 MDHEN and CDR2 SYDVKM. This CDR3 has 17 residues. V lost 6 bases and J lost 0, with 18 bases in between. CDR3 region: CASRPPPGVVSYNEQFF. CDR3 DNA: TGTGCCAGCAGACCCCCCCCAGGGGTAGTCTCCTACAATGAGCAGTTCTTC.

Only one count was recorded for this clone. The chain employs TRBV4-1 and TRBJ1-4; the match to TRBD1 covers 8 bases. Trimming at V came to 0 bases and at J to 6 bases, leaving 6 bases not matched to a gene. This CDR3 is 16 amino acids long. Germline V lookup: CDR1 MGHRA, CDR2 YSYEKL. This chain's CDR3 is CASSQDAGGLYEKLFF. CDR3 DNA: TGCGCCAGCAGCCAAGACGCAGGGGGCCTATATGAAAAACTGTTTTTT.

CDR3 sequence reads: CASAWEGRNYEQYF. CDR3 nucleotide sequence: TGTGCCAGCGCGTGGGAGGGACGGAACTACGAGCAGTACTTC. J is TRBJ2-7 and V is TRBV6-1; 7 bases agree with TRBD2. V shed 8 bases and J 3 bases; nucleotides not matched to a gene: 10. This CDR3 is built from 14 residues. Germline CDR1 is MNHNS and CDR2 is SASEGT.

This clone showed up just a few times. The chain recombines TRBV4-1 with TRBJ2-4, with TRBD1 as a possible D gene (5 bases). CDR3 length equals 16 residues. Looked up from germline, CDR1 is MGHRA and CDR2 is YSYEKL. With 1 base removed from V and 3 bases from J, the gap between germline ends came to 13 bases. The CDR3 reads CASSQGYVDNKNIQYF. The CDR3 DNA sequence: TGCGCCAGCAGCCAAGGCTATGTGGACAACAAAAACATTCAGTACTTC.

The chain employs TRBV7-6 and TRBJ1-4; D is unresolved. The CDR3 consists of 17 residues. Deletions cut 6 bases from V and 8 bases from J, with 25 bases between. Per the germline V gene, CDR1 is SGHVS and CDR2 is FNYEAQ. The CDR3 loop is CASSSNEYAVTPEKLFF. The CDR3 region has the DNA TGTGCCAGCAGTTCTAACGAATACGCGGTCACGCCGGAAAAACTGTTTTTT.

The J gene is TRBJ2-7, the V gene TRBV27; TRBD2 matches at 8 bases. The V and J ends lost 2 bases and 2 bases, in that order; junction bases with no gene match: 8. CDR1 is MNHEY and CDR2 is SMNVEV in the germline V gene (reference sequence). This CDR3 region has 16 residues. The CDR3 spells CASSLRWGGGTYEQYF. The DNA for the CDR3 is TGTGCCAGCAGTTTAAGGTGGGGCGGGGGGACCTACGAGCAGTACTTC.

The chain is built from TRBV27 and TRBJ1-2, with D unresolved. CDR1 MNHEY and CDR2 SMNVEV come from the germline V gene (reference sequence). Between the trimmed V and J ends, which lost 5 bases and 4 bases, there was a span of 14 bases. The CDR3 is 14 residues long. For the CDR3, the DNA is TGTGCCAGCAGTCTGTCCTCGGGTGGCTATGGCTACACCTTC. Its protein is CASSLSSGGYGYTF.

V and J are TRBV7-6 and TRBJ2-2; possibly TRBD1 for D (6 bases). Germline-derived CDR1 and CDR2 are SGHVS and FNYEAQ. Trimming stripped 4 bases from V and 6 bases from J, with 12 bases between. The CDR3 loop spans 14 amino acids. CDR3 bases: TGTGCCAGCAGCTCCATCAGGGGATCCGGGGAGCTGTTTTTT. Its translation: CASSSIRGSGELFF.